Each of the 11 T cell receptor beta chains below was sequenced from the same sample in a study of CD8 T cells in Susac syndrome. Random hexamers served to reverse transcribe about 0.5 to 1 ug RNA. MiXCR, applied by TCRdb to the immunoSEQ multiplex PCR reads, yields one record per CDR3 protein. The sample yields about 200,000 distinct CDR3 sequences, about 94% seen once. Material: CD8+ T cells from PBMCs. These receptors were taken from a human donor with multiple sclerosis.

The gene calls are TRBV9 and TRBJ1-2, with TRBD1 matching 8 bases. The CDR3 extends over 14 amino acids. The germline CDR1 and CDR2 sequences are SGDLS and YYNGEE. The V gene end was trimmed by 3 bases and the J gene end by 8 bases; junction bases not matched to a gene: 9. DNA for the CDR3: TGTGCCAGCAGCGCCTTCGACAGGGGTCTGGGCTACACCTTC. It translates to CASSAFDRGLGYTF.

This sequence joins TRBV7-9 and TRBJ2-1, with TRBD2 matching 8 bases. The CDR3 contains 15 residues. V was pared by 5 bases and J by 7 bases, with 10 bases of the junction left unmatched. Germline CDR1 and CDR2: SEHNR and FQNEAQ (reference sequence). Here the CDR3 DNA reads TGTGCCAGCAGCCTTACTAGCGGTTACACGAATGAGCAGTTCTTC. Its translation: CASSLTSGYTNEQFF.

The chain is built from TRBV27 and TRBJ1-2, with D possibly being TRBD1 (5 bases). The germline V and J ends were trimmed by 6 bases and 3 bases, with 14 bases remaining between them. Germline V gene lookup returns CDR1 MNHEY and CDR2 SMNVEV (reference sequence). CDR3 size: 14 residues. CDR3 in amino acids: CASRIAGTYYGYTF. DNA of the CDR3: TGTGCCAGCAGGATAGCCGGGACCTACTATGGCTACACCTTC.

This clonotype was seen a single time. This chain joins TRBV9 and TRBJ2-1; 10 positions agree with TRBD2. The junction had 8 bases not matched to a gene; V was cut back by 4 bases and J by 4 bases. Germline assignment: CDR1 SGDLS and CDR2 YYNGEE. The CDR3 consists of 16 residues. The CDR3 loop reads CASSPRLAGTYNEQFF. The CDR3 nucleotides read TGTGCCAGCAGCCCGCGACTAGCGGGTACGTACAATGAGCAGTTCTTC.

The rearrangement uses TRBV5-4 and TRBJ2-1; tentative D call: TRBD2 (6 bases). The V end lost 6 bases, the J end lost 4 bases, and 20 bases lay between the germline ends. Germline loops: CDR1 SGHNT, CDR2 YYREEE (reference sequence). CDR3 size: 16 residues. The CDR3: CASNPRPGLAYNEQFF. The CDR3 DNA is TGTGCCAGCAACCCCCGTCCGGGACTGGCGTACAATGAGCAGTTCTTC.

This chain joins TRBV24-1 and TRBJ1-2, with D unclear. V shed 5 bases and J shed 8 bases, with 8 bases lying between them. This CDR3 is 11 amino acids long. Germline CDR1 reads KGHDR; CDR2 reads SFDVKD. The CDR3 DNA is TGTGCCACCAGTGCTCCAGACGGCTACACCTTC. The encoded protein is CATSAPDGYTF.

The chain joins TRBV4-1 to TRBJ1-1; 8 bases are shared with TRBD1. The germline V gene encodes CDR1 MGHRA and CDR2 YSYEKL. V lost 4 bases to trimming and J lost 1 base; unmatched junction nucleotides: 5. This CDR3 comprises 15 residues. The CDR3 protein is CASSLQGAENTEAFF. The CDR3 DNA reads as TGCGCCAGCAGCCTCCAGGGGGCGGAGAACACTGAAGCTTTCTTT.

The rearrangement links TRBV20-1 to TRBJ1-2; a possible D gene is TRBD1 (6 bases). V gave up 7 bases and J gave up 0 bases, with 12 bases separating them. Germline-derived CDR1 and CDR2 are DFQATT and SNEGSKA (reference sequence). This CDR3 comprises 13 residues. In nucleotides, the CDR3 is TGCAGTGTTGACAGGCAAACTAACTATGGCTACACCTTC. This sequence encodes CSVDRQTNYGYTF.

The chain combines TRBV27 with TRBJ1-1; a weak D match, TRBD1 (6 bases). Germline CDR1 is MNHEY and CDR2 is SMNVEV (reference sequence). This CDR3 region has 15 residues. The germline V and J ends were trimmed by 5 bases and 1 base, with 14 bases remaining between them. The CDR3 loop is CASSPNTGWNTEAFF. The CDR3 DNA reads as TGTGCCAGCAGTCCTAACACAGGGTGGAACACTGAAGCTTTCTTT.

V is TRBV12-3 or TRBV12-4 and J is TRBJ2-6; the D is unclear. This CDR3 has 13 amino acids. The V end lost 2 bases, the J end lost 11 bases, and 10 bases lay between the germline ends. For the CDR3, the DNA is TGTGCCAGCAGTTTAACCCCCCGACACGTCCTGACTTTC. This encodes CASSLTPRHVLTF.

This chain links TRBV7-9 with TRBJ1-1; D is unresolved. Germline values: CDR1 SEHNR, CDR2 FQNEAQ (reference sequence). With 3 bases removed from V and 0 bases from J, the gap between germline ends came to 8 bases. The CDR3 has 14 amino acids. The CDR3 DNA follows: TGTGCCAGCAGCTTGGCTGGGTTGAACACTGAAGCTTTCTTT. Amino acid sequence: CASSLAGLNTEAFF. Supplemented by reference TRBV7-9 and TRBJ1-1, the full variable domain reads DTGVSQNPRHKITKRGQNVTFRCDPISEHNRLYWYRQTLGQGPEFLTYFQNEAQLEKSRLLSDRFSAERPKGSFSTLEIQRTEQGDSAMYLCASSLAGLNTEAFFGQGTRLTVV.